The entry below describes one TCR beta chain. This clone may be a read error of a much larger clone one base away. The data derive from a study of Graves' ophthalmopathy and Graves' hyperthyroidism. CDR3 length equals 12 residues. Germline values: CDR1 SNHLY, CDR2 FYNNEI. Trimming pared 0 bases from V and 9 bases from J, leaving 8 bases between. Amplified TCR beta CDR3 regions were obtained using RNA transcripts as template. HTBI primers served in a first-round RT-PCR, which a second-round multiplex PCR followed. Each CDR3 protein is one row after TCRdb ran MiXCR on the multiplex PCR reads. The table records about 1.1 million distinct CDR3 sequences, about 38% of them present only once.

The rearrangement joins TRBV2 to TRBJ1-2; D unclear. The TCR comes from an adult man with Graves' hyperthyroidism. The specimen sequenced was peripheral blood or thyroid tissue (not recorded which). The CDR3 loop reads CASSEAWGSYTF. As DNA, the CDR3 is TGTGCCAGCAGTGAAGCGTGGGGTAGCTACACCTTC.